This T cell receptor beta chain came from a study of tumor-infiltrating lymphocytes in localized non-small cell lung cancer. The table came from immunoSEQ multiplex PCR; TCRdb's copy has only in-frame clones and leaves some out. Counted here are about 14,000 clones, roughly 75% occurring once; the ten biggest clones make up around 4.1%. Sample: lung tumor tissue. The sequence was collected from a human donor with non-small cell lung cancer.

The CDR3 DNA sequence: TGTGCCAGTAGTATAGACTCGACAGGGTACCTCGAGACCCAGTACTTC. Translated, it gives CASSIDSTGYLETQYF. This chain uses TRBV19 with TRBJ2-5; 7 bases fit TRBD1. Germline lookup yields CDR1 LNHDA and CDR2 SQIVND (reference sequence). V was pared by 0 bases and J by 5 bases, with 9 bases of the junction left unmatched. CDR3 length: 16 residues.